There are a few counts of the clone carrying this T cell receptor beta chain. Per the germline V gene, CDR1 is WNHNN and CDR2 is SYGVQD (reference sequence). The CDR3 is made up of 11 amino acids. V lost 3 bases and J 1 base, leaving 0 bases between the germline ends. This sample is drawn from a study of immune evolution from preneoplasia to lung adenocarcinoma. TCRdb's table, derived via immunoSEQ multiplex PCR, lists solely in-frame clones and lacks some. The profile covers 13,000 to 15,000 clones, with 81% appearing a single time and almost 3% taken by the ten largest. The V gene is TRBV10-1, the J gene TRBJ2-5; D remains ambiguous. Sequenced material: FFPE minimally invasive lung adenocarcinoma tissue. This TCR was recovered from a person between 60 and 80 years old with lung adenocarcinoma. The CDR3, as DNA: TGCGCCAGCAGTGACCAAGAGACCCAGTACTTC. Encoded protein: CASSDQETQYF.